A single sample gave rise to the 8 T cell receptor beta chains below, sequenced in a study of blood T cells in healthy people across ages (dated by TCRdb to between 2015 and 2016). Receptor amplification or capture employed 5' RACE. TCRdb lists the instrument as Illumina HiSeq 2500. A second PCR of roughly 7 to 11 cycles was performed with a sample-barcoded 5' primer and a J-beta primer mix. TCRdb cleaned the public reads at Q25 with fastp, built clones with MiXCR and kept in-frame beta chains. CDR3 protein sequences are deduplicated, and each keeps its most common genes and DNA. For this sample the table gives about 1,800,000 distinct CDR3 sequences, of which about 28% were detected only once. Together, the top ten hold approximately 7.7% of the sample. Source material: blood. Receptors originate from a young woman in good health.

This clonotype showed up many times. The chain joins TRBV5-1 to TRBJ2-7; 9 bases agree with TRBD1. CDR3 size: 15 residues. Germline CDR1 is SGHRS and CDR2 is YFSETQ. Trimming took 0 bases from V and 3 from J; bases not matched to a gene: 4. Written as DNA, the CDR3 is TGCGCCAGCAGCTTGGCGGGACAGGGCGGCTACGAGCAGTACTTC. Encoded protein: CASSLAGQGGYEQYF.

This clonotype was found once. The junction does not match germline at one end; this may be a read error. The V call is TRBV29-1, the J call TRBJ1-5; no clear D. Germline assignment: CDR1 SQVTM and CDR2 ANQGSEA. The CDR3 is 13 amino acids. CDR3 in amino acids: CGVGWREGQPQHF. CDR3 DNA sequence: TGCGGCGTGGGTTGGAGGGAAGGTCAGCCCCAGCATTTT.

This clonotype appeared a few times. This rearrangement joins TRBV10-3 to TRBJ2-1; 9 bases fit TRBD2. V lost 2 bases and J lost 4; bases outside the gene matches: 3. The CDR3 sequence is 15 residues long. Germline assignment: CDR1 ENHRY and CDR2 SYGVKD. CDR3 DNA sequence: TGTGCCATCAGTGAGACTAGCGGGTCGTACAATGAGCAGTTCTTC. Protein product: CAISETSGSYNEQFF.

This clonotype was recorded a few times. V and J are TRBV7-2 and TRBJ2-1; 9 bases match TRBD2. The CDR3 loop spans 15 amino acids. Germline CDR1 and CDR2: SGHTA and FQGNSA. V trimming: 0 bases; J trimming: 10 bases; junction bases outside the gene matches: 7. This CDR3 reads CASSLASGSLREQFF. In nucleotides, the CDR3 is TGTGCCAGCAGCTTAGCTAGCGGGAGTCTACGCGAGCAGTTCTTC.

This clonotype was observed a few times. V is TRBV5-1 and J is TRBJ2-5, with 10 positions matching TRBD1. Looked up from germline, CDR1 is SGHRS and CDR2 is YFSETQ. CDR3 length equals 14 residues. J gave up 5 bases and V 3 bases, and 4 bases lay outside the gene matches. The CDR3 reads CASSWGQGPETQYF. The CDR3 nucleotides read TGCGCCAGCAGCTGGGGACAGGGGCCGGAGACCCAGTACTTC.

This clonotype occurred a few times. J is TRBJ2-5 and V is TRBV12-5; 7 nucleotides align to TRBD1. The CDR3 extends over 15 amino acids. Germline V gene data show CDR1 as LGHNT and CDR2 as FRNRAP. The junction had 10 bases not matched to a gene; V was cut back by 4 bases and J by 5 bases. The CDR3 nucleotides read TGTGCTAGTGGTTCGGCCCCGACAGGGACGGAGACCCAGTACTTC. It codes for CASGSAPTGTETQYF.

This clonotype has more than one count but fewer than ten. This may stem from a read error, because a much larger clone lies one nucleotide away. The chain links TRBV15 to TRBJ2-7, with D unclear. Germline CDR1 and CDR2: LNHNV and YYDKDF (reference sequence). Trimming shortened V by 1 base and J by 3 bases, and 10 bases separated the two germline ends. The length of the CDR3 is 14 residues. CDR3 in DNA: TGTGCCACCAGCAGAGGTCTTTTTATCTACGAGCAGTACTTC. Translated, it gives CATSRGLFIYEQYF.

Many counts were recorded for this clonotype. The V call is TRBV6-1, the J call TRBJ2-6; D remains ambiguous. Germline CDR1 reads MNHNS; CDR2 reads SASEGT. The V end lost 6 bases, the J end lost 0 bases, and 18 bases lay between the germline ends. The CDR3 is made up of 18 amino acids. CDR3 in DNA: TGTGCCAGCAGCCCCAAGTTGACCCGACTCTCTGGGGCCAACGTCCTGACTTTC. Translated, it gives CASSPKLTRLSGANVLTF.